These T cell receptor beta chains were read from a single sample in a study of blood T cell repertoires in COVID-19. The method was immunoSEQ multiplex PCR; TCRdb's version includes in-frame clones alone and lacks a portion of them. The table records 45,000 to 70,000 clones, under 90% of them present only once. Specimen: peripheral blood. The receptors derive from a woman at least 80 years old with acute or convalescent COVID-19. CDR3s include the opening cysteine and the closing phenylalanine or tryptophan.

CAWMVPDKVSYNSPLHF	TRBJ1-6	TRBV30
CASSVGGGTEAFF	TRBJ1-1	TRBV2
CASSLGTGYPEQYF	TRBJ2-7	TRBV5-1
CAWSTGHATNEKLFF	TRBJ1-4	TRBV30
CASSNGLAYVSGELFF	TRBJ2-2	TRBV4-1
CASSEPSGTANTQYF	TRBJ2-3	TRBV2
CASSQDVQGSREKLFF	TRBJ1-4	TRBV4-1
CASRLGQGYEQYF	TRBJ2-7	TRBV19
CASSQKGTGNYGYTF	TRBJ1-2	TRBV3-1/TRBV3-2
CASGLRTGGDTEAFF	TRBJ1-1	TRBV12-5
CAISESRQSNSPLHF	TRBJ1-6	TRBV10-3
CASSQASGRSPLHF	TRBJ1-6	TRBV3-1/TRBV3-2
CASSRQINTEAFF	TRBJ1-1	TRBV14
CASSGEGSFTEAFF	TRBJ1-1	TRBV5-5
CASSHGSYGGTEAFF	TRBJ1-1	TRBV4-2
CASSQSSGVYGYTF	TRBJ1-2	TRBV4-1
CASSTGTPNTGELFF	TRBJ2-2	TRBV6-1
CTSSQDQPQGAGYEQYF	TRBJ2-7	TRBV1
CASSQNSRGTIYF	TRBJ1-3	TRBV3-1/TRBV3-2
CASSGQGALGYGYTF	TRBJ1-2	TRBV2
CAPGSGGYTDTQYF	TRBJ2-3	TRBV5-4
CASSFLAGGRGETQYF	TRBJ2-5	TRBV5-6
CASSETRTGPYEQYF	TRBJ2-7	TRBV6-1
CASSLGGGPYTYNEQFF	TRBJ2-1	TRBV11-2
CASSLGQGTNSPLHF	TRBJ1-6	TRBV13
CASSLGTGETQYF	TRBJ2-5	TRBV5-1
CASSGGATGNTIYF	TRBJ1-3	TRBV7-9
CASSTTGTPSIPLHF	TRBJ1-6	TRBV3-1/TRBV3-2
CASSPGGLAGGNEQFF	TRBJ2-1	TRBV7-2
CSASPSGGAASYNEQFF	TRBJ2-1	TRBV20-1
CASSSAGTTYQETQYF	TRBJ2-5	TRBV7-2
CASSLMGQGFSDTQYF	TRBJ2-3	TRBV7-3
CASVYRDGDTGELFF	TRBJ2-2	TRBV6-5
CASSPRGKNTEAFF	TRBJ1-1	TRBV3-1/TRBV3-2
CASRGQGRWTEAFF	TRBJ1-1	TRBV19
CASSSRTGAETNYGYTF	TRBJ1-2	TRBV27
CASTSLMRSETQYF	TRBJ2-5	TRBV5-5
CASSFIDTDFSMRQYF	TRBJ2-7	TRBV11-2
CASSPRLFRGGKNEQFF	TRBJ2-1	TRBV11-2
CASSRAGGPSNEQFF	TRBJ2-1	TRBV7-9
CASSQGNTGELFF	TRBJ2-2	TRBV5-1
CASSFGDKAEKLFF	TRBJ1-4	TRBV5-1
CASRSPSGGTNTGELFF	TRBJ2-2	TRBV5-1
CATSSRQGGTDTQYF	TRBJ2-3	TRBV15
CASSPGQAYGYTF	TRBJ1-2	TRBV7-9
CASSRRDRDNSPLHF	TRBJ1-6	TRBV28
CASSPPSLNEQFF	TRBJ2-1	TRBV18
CASSLKENEKLFF	TRBJ1-4	TRBV13
CASSFGGGGYNEQFF	TRBJ2-1	TRBV7-2
CASRGQGTNTGELFF	TRBJ2-2	TRBV5-1
CASSLGAGQRGNEQFF	TRBJ2-1	TRBV7-7
CASSSSGATYNEQFF	TRBJ2-1	TRBV7-6